The rows below give T cell receptor beta chains drawn from one sample of a study of post-analysis software for immune sequencing data. TCRdb reprocessed the PCR reads via MiXCR and lists one record per CDR3 protein. The repertoire consists of around 250,000 distinct CDR3 sequences, with around 34% occurring once and the leading ten covering 4% to 6%. What was sequenced was blood. These receptors all stem from a girl aged 5 to 17 with multiple sclerosis. The CDR3 runs from the conserved cysteine through the conserved F or W. A D gene is named only where the DNA matches it firmly. The listing skips clone size in some rows; elsewhere it reads once, few, many or a size class.

size	V	J	D	DNA	CDR3
once	TRBV5-6	TRBJ2-2	NA	TGTGCCAGCAGCTCCAAATTCAGGGCGGCCACCGGGGAGCTGTTTTTT	CASSSKFRAATGELFF
NA	TRBV7-9	TRBJ1-1	NA	TGTGCCAGCAGCCCCGCCCGGTCTAACACTGAAGCTTTCTTT	CASSPARSNTEAFF
many	TRBV20-1	TRBJ1-5	NA	TGCAGTGCTAGTCAGGGAACGCAGCCCCAGCATTTT	CSASQGTQPQHF
many	TRBV27	TRBJ1-6	NA	TGTGCCAGCACAAGGGGAGGCCCTCTTAATTCACCCCTCCACTTT	CASTRGGPLNSPLHF
NA	TRBV20-1	TRBJ1-4	TRBD1	TGCAGTGCGGGACAGGCTCATAATGAAAAACTGTTTTTT	CSAGQAHNEKLFF
many	TRBV7-2	TRBJ1-2	TRBD1	TGTGCCAGCAGCACCTGGACAGGGTCCTATGGCTACACCTTC	CASSTWTGSYGYTF
many	TRBV12-3/TRBV12-4	TRBJ2-3	NA	TGTGCCAGCAGGGAAGTTGGAGATACGCAGTATTTT	CASREVGDTQYF
many	TRBV11-2	TRBJ2-5	TRBD1	TGTGCCAGCAGCTTAGACCCCAGGGGGATGGAGACCCAGTACTTC	CASSLDPRGMETQYF
NA	TRBV2	TRBJ2-1	NA	TGTGCCAGCAGTGAAGCACCGTCCTTAGCCCAAAGCTCCTACAATGAGCAGTTCTTC	CASSEAPSLAQSSYNEQFF
NA	TRBV5-5	TRBJ2-3	TRBD2	TGTGCCAACCGAAATGCTAGCGGAGGGAGCACAGATACGCAGTATTTT	CANRNASGGSTDTQYF
many	TRBV20-1	TRBJ2-1	NA	TGCAGTCCCGCCCGAGCGGGTCGAGTGAATGAGCAGTTCTTC	CSPARAGRVNEQFF
many	TRBV10-3	TRBJ1-1	TRBD1	TGTGCCACCCAAGACTTGACGGAACAGGGGACTTTCATGAACACTGAAGCTTTCTTT	CATQDLTEQGTFMNTEAFF
NA	TRBV4-2	TRBJ2-3	NA	TGTGCCAGCAGCCAAGATCTGGTAGGACTTGGCACAGATACGCAGTATTTT	CASSQDLVGLGTDTQYF
many	TRBV29-1	TRBJ1-6	TRBD1	TGCAGCGCTACCGAACCAGGACAGGGAAATTCACCCCTCCACTTT	CSATEPGQGNSPLHF
once	TRBV28	TRBJ2-3	TRBD1	TGTGCCAGCAGCCTGGGGACGGGACAGGGCCCCGGAGATGCGCAGTATTTT	CASSLGTGQGPGDAQYF
NA	TRBV7-2	TRBJ2-1	NA	TGTGCCAGCAGCTTAGCCCCCGCCGGGGAGCAGTTCTTC	CASSLAPAGEQFF
many	TRBV9	TRBJ2-3	TRBD2	TGTGCCAGCAGCGAGACCGGGACTAGCGGGGGGACGCAGTATTTT	CASSETGTSGGTQYF
many	TRBV20-1	TRBJ1-6	NA	TGCAGTGCTAGACTGGACAGCAATTCACCCCTCCACTTT	CSARLDSNSPLHF
many	TRBV12-3/TRBV12-4	TRBJ2-3	NA	TGTGCCAGCAGTAGAGAAGATACGCAGTATTTT	CASSREDTQYF
NA	TRBV6-2/TRBV6-3	TRBJ1-1	NA	TGTGCCAGCAGTTACTCGCAACAGGGTTATTGGGACACTGAAGCTTTCTTT	CASSYSQQGYWDTEAFF
many	TRBV4-2	TRBJ2-4	TRBD2	TGTGCCAGCAGCCTAGAGGTAGCGGGAGGAGGAGCCAAAAACATTCAGTACTTC	CASSLEVAGGGAKNIQYF
NA	TRBV6-5	TRBJ1-5	NA	TGTGCCAGCAGGGGCCCGGGACCGAGCAATCAGCCCCAGCATTTT	CASRGPGPSNQPQHF
many	TRBV7-8	TRBJ2-1	TRBD1	TGTGCCAGCAGCTTAGAATCAGGGGGCGTAGCCTACAATGAGCAGTTCTTC	CASSLESGGVAYNEQFF
NA	TRBV12-3/TRBV12-4	TRBJ1-1	TRBD1	TGTGCCAGCAGTTCAATCAGGGGGCGGTCTGAAGCTTTCTTT	CASSSIRGRSEAFF
few	TRBV9	TRBJ1-1	NA	TGTGCCAGCAGCGTAGAAGGGGGTCGTGCCGCTGAAGCTTTCTTT	CASSVEGGRAAEAFF
NA	TRBV12-3/TRBV12-4	TRBJ2-1	NA	TGTGCCAGCACCCTGGGAAATGAGCAGTTCTTC	CASTLGNEQFF
many	TRBV6-1	TRBJ2-7	TRBD2	TGTGCCAGCAGCGCGACTAGCCACTACGAGCAGTACTTC	CASSATSHYEQYF
NA	TRBV7-2	TRBJ1-2	NA	TGTGCCAGCAGCTTAGCCCCGGGGAATGGCTACACCTTC	CASSLAPGNGYTF
many	TRBV2	TRBJ2-6	NA	TGTGCCAGCAGTGAGGCCCACTCTGGGGCCAACGTCCTGACTTTC	CASSEAHSGANVLTF
many	TRBV5-1	TRBJ1-4	TRBD1	TGCGCCAGCAGTCAGGGGGCGCTTGGTGAAAAACTGTTTTTT	CASSQGALGEKLFF
many	TRBV12-3/TRBV12-4	TRBJ2-5	NA	TGTGCCAGCAGTTTAGACGGGCCCGCGAAGACCCAGTACTTC	CASSLDGPAKTQYF
NA	TRBV5-1	TRBJ1-1	NA	TGCGCCAGCAGCCCCGGGGTGAGGGCCGCCACTGAAGCTTTCTTT	CASSPGVRAATEAFF
NA	TRBV7-9	TRBJ1-1	NA	TGTGCCAGCAGCCTTTTGACTGAAGCTTTCTTT	CASSLLTEAFF
NA	TRBV7-2	TRBJ1-2	NA	TGTGCCAGCAGCTTAGCCACAGCTCGTATCACTGGCTACACCTTC	CASSLATARITGYTF
NA	TRBV18	TRBJ1-5	NA	TGTGCCAGCTCACCACTAAGAACGGGGAATCAGCCCCAGCATTTT	CASSPLRTGNQPQHF
NA	TRBV7-9	TRBJ2-5	TRBD2	TGTGCCAGCAGCGAAAGGACTAGCGGGGTCGAGACCCAGTACTTC	CASSERTSGVETQYF
few	TRBV5-1	TRBJ2-2	NA	TGCGCCAGCACCACCCGAGGGGGCACCGGGGAGCTGTTTTTT	CASTTRGGTGELFF
many	TRBV11-2	TRBJ2-3	TRBD2	TGTGCCAGCAGCCTAGGGACTAGCGGGGTTCTGGATACGCAGTATTTT	CASSLGTSGVLDTQYF
NA	TRBV6-1	TRBJ2-7	NA	TGTGCCAGCAGTCCCCTAGCGAGAGACTACGAGCAGTACTTC	CASSPLARDYEQYF
few	TRBV4-1	TRBJ1-2	TRBD1	TGCGCCAGCAGCCAAGCAGGCTCGGGACAGGGGCTCTATGGCTACACCTTC	CASSQAGSGQGLYGYTF
many	TRBV6-2/TRBV6-3	TRBJ1-5	NA	TGTGCCAGCAGTTCAGGCATTGGGCGTCAGCCCCAGCATTTT	CASSSGIGRQPQHF
NA	TRBV20-1	TRBJ1-5	NA	TGCAGTGCTCGCGAATCGGGACGGTTGAATCAGCCCCAGCATTTT	CSARESGRLNQPQHF